This T cell receptor (beta chain) came from a study of cytomegalovirus exposure and HLA in healthy donors. This clone was found a few times. Trimming cost V 8 bases and J 5 bases, with 12 bases left between them. Per germline, CDR1 KGHSH and CDR2 LQKENI. The CDR3 length is 13 residues. The PCR used 60 Vbeta and 13 Jbeta primers. Sequencing was performed with immunoSEQ multiplex PCR; in TCRdb, only in-frame clones are kept and a portion is missing. The sample records under 200,000 clones, 70% to 80% being singletons. The sample comprised PBMCs. The genes are TRBV18 and TRBJ1-4; D is unclear. The source of this sequence is a male donor in good health and CMV-seropositive. CDR3 loop: CASLRDGNEKLFF. CDR3 in DNA: TGTGCCAGCCTACGGGATGGGAATGAAAAACTGTTTTTT.